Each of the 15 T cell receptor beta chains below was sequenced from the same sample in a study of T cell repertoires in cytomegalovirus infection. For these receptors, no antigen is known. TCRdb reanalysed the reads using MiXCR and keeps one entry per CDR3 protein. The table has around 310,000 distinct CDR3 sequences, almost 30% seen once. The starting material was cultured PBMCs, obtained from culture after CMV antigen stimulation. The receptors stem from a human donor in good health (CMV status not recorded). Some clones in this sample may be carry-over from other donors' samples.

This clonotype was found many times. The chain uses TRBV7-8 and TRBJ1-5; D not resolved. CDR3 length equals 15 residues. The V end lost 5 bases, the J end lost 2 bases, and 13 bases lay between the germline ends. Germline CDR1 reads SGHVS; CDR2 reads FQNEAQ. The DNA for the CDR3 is TGTGCCAGCAGCCCCCAGGATAGTCGCAATCAGCCCCAGCATTTT. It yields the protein CASSPQDSRNQPQHF.

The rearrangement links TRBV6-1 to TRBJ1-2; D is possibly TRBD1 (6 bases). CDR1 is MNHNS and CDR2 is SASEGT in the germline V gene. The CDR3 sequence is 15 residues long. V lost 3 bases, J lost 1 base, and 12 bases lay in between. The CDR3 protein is CASSDQQGDNYGYTF. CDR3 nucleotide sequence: TGTGCCAGCAGTGATCAACAGGGCGATAACTATGGCTACACCTTC.

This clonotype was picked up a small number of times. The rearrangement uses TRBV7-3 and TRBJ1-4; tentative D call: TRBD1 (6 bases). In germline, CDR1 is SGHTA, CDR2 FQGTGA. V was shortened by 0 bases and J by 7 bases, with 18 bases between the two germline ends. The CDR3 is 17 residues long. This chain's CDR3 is CASSLTLLGGLREKLFF. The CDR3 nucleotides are TGTGCCAGCAGCTTAACCCTATTGGGGGGCCTTCGTGAAAAACTGTTTTTT.

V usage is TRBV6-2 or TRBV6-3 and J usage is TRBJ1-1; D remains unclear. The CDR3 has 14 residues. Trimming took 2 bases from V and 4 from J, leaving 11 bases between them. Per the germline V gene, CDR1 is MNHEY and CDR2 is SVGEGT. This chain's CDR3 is CASSYAGLITEAFF. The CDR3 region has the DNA TGTGCCAGCAGTTACGCTGGGTTGATCACTGAAGCTTTCTTT.

This chain's CDR3 is CASTRGDTFYNEQFF. In DNA, the CDR3 is TGTGCCAGCACCCGGGGGGACACATTTTACAATGAGCAGTTCTTC. The rearrangement joins TRBV11-2 to TRBJ2-1, with D possibly being TRBD2 (7 bases). Germline loops: CDR1 SGHAT, CDR2 FQNNGV. V lost 7 bases and J 4 bases, leaving 17 bases between the germline ends. CDR3 length: 15 amino acids. The full variable domain, rest sourced from reference TRBV11-2 and TRBJ2-1, is EAGVAQSPRYKIIEKRQSVAFWCNPISGHATLYWYQQILGQGPKLLIQFQNNGVVDDSQLPKDRFSAERLKGVDSTLKIQPAKLEDSAVYLCASTRGDTFYNEQFFGPGTRLTVL.

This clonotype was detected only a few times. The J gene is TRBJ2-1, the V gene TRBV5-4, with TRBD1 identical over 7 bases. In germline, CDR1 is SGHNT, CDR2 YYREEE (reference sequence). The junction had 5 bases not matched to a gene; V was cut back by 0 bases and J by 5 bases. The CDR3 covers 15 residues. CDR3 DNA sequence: TGTGCCAGCAGCTTGGATCCAGGGGGTAACAATGAGCAGTTCTTC. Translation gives CASSLDPGGNNEQFF.

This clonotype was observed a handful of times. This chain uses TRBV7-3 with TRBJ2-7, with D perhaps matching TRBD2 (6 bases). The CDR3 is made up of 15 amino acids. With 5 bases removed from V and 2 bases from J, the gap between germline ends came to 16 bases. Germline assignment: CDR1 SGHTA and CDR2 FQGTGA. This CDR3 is CASSQDGSGTYEQYF. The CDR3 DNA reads TGTGCCAGCAGCCAAGATGGTAGCGGTACCTACGAGCAGTACTTC.

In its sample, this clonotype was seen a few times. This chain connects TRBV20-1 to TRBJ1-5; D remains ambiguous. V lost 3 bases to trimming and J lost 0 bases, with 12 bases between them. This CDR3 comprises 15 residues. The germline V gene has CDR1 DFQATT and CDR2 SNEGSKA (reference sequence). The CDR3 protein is CSASGWTDSNQPQHF. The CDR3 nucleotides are TGCAGTGCTAGCGGATGGACGGATAGCAATCAGCCCCAGCATTTT.

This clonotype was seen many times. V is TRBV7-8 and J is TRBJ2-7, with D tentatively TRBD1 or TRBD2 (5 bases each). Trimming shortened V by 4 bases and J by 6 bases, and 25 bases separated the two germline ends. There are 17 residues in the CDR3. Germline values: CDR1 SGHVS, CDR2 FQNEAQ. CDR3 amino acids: CASSSRRGAALGFEQYF. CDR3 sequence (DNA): TGTGCCAGCAGCTCCCGGAGAGGGGCAGCATTAGGATTCGAGCAGTACTTC.

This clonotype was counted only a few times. CDR3 residues: CASSAGLAGIYEQYF. Written as DNA, the CDR3 is TGTGCCAGCAGTGCAGGACTAGCGGGGATCTACGAGCAGTACTTC. The chain has TRBV6-5 and TRBJ2-7, with TRBD2 identical over 12 bases. The CDR3 runs to 15 residues. CDR1 is MNHEY, CDR2 SVGAGI, per germline. V was pared by 5 bases and J by 3 bases, with 5 bases of the junction left unmatched.

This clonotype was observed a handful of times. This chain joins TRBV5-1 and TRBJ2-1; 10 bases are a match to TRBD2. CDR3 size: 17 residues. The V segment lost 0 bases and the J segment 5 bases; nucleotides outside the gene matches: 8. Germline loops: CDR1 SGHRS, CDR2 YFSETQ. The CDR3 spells CASSLALAGGPHNEQFF. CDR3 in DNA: TGCGCCAGCAGCTTGGCTTTAGCGGGAGGACCCCACAATGAGCAGTTCTTC. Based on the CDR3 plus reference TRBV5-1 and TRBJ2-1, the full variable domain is KAGVTQTPRYLIKTRGQQVTLSCSPISGHRSVSWYQQTPGQGLQFLFEYFSETQRNKGNFPGRFSGRQFSNSRSEMNVSTLELGDSALYLCASSLALAGGPHNEQFFGPGTRLTVL.

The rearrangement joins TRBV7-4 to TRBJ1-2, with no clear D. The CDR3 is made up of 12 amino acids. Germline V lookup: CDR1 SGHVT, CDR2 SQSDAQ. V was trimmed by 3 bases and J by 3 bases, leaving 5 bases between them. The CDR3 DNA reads TGTGCCAGCAGCTTGGATTACTATGGCTACACCTTC. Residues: CASSLDYYGYTF.

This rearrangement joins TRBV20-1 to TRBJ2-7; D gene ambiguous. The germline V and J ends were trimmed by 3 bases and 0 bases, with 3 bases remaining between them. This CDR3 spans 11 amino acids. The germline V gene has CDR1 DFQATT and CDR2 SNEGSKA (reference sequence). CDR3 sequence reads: CSARVSYEQYF. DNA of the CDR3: TGCAGTGCTAGGGTCTCCTACGAGCAGTACTTC.

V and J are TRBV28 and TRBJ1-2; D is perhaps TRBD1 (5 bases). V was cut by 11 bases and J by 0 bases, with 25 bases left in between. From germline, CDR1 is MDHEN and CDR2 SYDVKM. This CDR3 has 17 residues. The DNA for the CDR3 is TGTGCCTCAAGGGGACCCCCGGGGACGGCGTCTAACTATGGCTACACCTTC. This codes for CASRGPPGTASNYGYTF.

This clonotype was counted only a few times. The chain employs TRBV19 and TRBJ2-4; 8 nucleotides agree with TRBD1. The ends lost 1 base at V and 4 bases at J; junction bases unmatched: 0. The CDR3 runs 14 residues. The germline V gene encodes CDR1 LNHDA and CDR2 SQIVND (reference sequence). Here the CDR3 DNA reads TGTGCCAGTAGTATAGGGACAGGGAAAAACATTCAGTACTTC. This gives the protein CASSIGTGKNIQYF.